Reported below is one T cell receptor beta chain. Many counts were recorded for this clone. Its cognate antigen has yet to be identified. No base-level quality is on record; no much larger clone is a single base apart. The germline V gene sets CDR1 to MDHEN and CDR2 to SYDVKM. The CDR3 numbers 14 residues from cysteine through phenylalanine. The read is trimmed to its CDR3 DNA, 42 bases read in frame from base 1. V loses 6 bases, J loses 0 bases, and the germline ends lie 8 bases apart. The library was made by PCR. Sequencer: Illumina HiSeq 4000. High-throughput sequencing was used to profile the TCR beta-chain CDR3 region of each patient. The authors processed their data as follows. A classifier to discriminate distant-metastatic papillary thyroid cancer patients was built from CDR3 differences across clinicopathological groups. To measure repertoire diversity the researchers used the Shannon index, while the Morisita-Horn index served to gauge how similar the tumor and blood repertoires were. TCRdb reanalyzed the raw reads on its own, using fastp at Q25 for trimming and MiXCR for clone calling, and kept in-frame beta chains. The authors' filters were not applied to this entry. The sample table records almost 25,000 clones; roughly 13% of these occur just once. Around 15% of the sample is in the top ten clones.

No patient had received any treatment before thyroid surgery. Using T-cell receptor beta sequencing, the researchers looked back retrospectively at clinical samples from patients, gathered between about 2012 and 2019. This entry comes from a study of metastatic and nonmetastatic thyroid tumors (dated by TCRdb to 2020 to 2021). A note on the overall study: Repertoires from peripheral blood and from tumor or nodule tissue samples of malignant and benign thyroid patients were compared.

Overall study outcomes, separate from this receptor: In both blood and tumor samples, TCR beta diversity was reported to be significantly higher in malignant tumors than in benign nodules.

Material: blood. The clonotype originates from a female donor with papillary thyroid cancer or a benign thyroid nodule (not recorded which). Some clones in this sample may be carry-over from other donors' samples. The V gene is TRBV28 and the J gene is TRBJ1-4, with no D gene named confidently. The sequence in DNA is TGTGCCAGCAGCTCCCCCGCAACTAATGAAAAACTGTTTTTT. The resulting protein is CASSSPATNEKLFF.